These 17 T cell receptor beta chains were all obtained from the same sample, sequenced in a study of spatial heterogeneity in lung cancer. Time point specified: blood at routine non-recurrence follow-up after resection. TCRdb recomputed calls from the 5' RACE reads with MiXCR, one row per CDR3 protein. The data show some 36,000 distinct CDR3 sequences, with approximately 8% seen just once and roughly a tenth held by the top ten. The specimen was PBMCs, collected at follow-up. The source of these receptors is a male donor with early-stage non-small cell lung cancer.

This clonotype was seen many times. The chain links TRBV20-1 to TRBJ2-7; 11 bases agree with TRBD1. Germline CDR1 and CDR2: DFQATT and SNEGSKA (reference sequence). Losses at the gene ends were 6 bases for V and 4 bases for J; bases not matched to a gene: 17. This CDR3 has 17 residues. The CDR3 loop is CSAKRTDRGLSSYEQYF. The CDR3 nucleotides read TGCAGTGCCAAACGAACGGACAGGGGGCTCTCTAGTTACGAGCAGTACTTC.

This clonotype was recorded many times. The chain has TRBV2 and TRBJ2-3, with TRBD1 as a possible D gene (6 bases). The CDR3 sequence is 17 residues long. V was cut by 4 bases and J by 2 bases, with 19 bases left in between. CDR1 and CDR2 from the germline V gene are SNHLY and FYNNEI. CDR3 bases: TGTGCCAGCAGTGGTGGCAGGGGATCGTTGAACACAGATACGCAGTATTTT. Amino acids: CASSGGRGSLNTDTQYF.

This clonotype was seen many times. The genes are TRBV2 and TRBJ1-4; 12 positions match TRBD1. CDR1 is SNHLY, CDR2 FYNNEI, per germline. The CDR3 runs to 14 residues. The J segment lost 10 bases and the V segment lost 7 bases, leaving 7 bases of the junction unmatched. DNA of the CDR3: TGTGCCAGCACCCCGGGACAGGGGGCTTCAAAACTGTTTTTT. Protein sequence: CASTPGQGASKLFF.

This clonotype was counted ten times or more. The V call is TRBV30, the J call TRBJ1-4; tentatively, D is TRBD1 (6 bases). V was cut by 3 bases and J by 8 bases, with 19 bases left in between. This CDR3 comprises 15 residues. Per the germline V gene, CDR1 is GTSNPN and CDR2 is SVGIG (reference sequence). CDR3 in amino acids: CAWSEKIQGREKLFF. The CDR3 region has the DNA TGTGCCTGGAGCGAGAAGATACAGGGTCGAGAAAAACTGTTTTTT.

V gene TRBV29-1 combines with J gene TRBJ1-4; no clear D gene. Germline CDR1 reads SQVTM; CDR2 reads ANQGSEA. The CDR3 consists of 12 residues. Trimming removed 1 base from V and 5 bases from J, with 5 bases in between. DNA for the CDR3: TGCAGCGTTGAAGCGGGGAATGAAAAACTGTTTTTT. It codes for CSVEAGNEKLFF.

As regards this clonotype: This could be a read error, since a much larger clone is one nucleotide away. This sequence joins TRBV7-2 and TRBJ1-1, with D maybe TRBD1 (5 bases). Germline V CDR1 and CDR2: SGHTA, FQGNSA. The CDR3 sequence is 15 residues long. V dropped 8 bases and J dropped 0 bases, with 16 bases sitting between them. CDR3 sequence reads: CASDRQYPMNTEAFF. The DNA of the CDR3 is TGTGCCAGCGACCGACAGTACCCTATGAACACTGAAGCTTTCTTT.

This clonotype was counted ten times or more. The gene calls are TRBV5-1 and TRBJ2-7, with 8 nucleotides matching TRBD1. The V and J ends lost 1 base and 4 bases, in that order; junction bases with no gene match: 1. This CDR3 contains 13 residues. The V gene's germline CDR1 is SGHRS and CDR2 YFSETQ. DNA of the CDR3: TGCGCCAGCAGCTTGAACAGGGGGTACGAGCAGTACTTC. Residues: CASSLNRGYEQYF. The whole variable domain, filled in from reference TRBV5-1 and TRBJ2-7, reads KAGVTQTPRYLIKTRGQQVTLSCSPISGHRSVSWYQQTPGQGLQFLFEYFSETQRNKGNFPGRFSGRQFSNSRSEMNVSTLELGDSALYLCASSLNRGYEQYFGPGTRLTVT.

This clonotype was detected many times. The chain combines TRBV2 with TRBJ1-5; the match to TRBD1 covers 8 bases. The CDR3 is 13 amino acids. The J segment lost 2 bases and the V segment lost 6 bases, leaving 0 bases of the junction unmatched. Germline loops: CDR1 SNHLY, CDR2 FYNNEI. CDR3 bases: TGTGCCAGCAGGGACAGGGGCAATCAGCCCCAGCATTTT. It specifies CASRDRGNQPQHF.

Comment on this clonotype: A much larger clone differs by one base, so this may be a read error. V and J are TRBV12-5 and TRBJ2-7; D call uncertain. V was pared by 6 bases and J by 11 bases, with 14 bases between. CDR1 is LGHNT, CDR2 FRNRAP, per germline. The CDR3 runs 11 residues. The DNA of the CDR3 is TGTGCTAGTGGGACAAATATAGTGGAGTACTTC. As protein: CASGTNIVEYF.

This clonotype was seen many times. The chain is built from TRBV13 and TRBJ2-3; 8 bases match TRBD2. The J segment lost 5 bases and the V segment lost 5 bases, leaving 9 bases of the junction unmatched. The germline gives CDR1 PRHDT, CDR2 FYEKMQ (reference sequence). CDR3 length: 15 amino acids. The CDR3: CASSPGGARKDTQYF. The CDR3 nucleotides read TGTGCCAGCAGCCCCGGGGGGGCCAGAAAAGATACGCAGTATTTT. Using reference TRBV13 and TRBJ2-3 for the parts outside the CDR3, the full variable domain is AAGVIQSPRHLIKEKRETATLKCYPIPRHDTVYWYQQGPGQDPQFLISFYEKMQSDKGSIPDRFSAQQFSDYHSELNMSSLELGDSALYFCASSPGGARKDTQYFGPGTRLTVL.

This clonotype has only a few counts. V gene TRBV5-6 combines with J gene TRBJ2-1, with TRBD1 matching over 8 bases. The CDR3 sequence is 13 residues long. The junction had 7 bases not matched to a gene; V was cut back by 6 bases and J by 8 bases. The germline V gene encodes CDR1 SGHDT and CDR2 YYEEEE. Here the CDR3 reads CASTLDRVDEQFF. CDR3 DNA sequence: TGTGCCAGCACCCTGGACAGGGTCGATGAGCAGTTCTTC.

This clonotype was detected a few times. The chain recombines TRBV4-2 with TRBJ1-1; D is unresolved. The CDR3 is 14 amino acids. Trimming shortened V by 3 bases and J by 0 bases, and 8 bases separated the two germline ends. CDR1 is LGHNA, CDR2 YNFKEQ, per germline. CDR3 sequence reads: CASSQETMNTEAFF. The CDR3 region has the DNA TGTGCCAGCAGCCAGGAAACCATGAACACTGAAGCTTTCTTT.

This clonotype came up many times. The CDR3 region is CASSMEAGLANYGYTF. The CDR3 nucleotides are TGTGCCAGTAGTATGGAAGCAGGGCTCGCTAACTATGGCTACACCTTC. The V call is TRBV19, the J call TRBJ1-2; a weak D match, TRBD1 (5 bases). V dropped 3 bases and J dropped 0 bases, with 14 bases sitting between them. CDR1 and CDR2 from the germline V gene are LNHDA and SQIVND (reference sequence). This CDR3 is built from 16 residues.

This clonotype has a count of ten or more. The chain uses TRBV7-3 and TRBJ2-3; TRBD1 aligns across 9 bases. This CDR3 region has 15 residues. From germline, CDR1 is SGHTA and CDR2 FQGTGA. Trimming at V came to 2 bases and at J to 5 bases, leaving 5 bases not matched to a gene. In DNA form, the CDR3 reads TGTGCCAGCAGCTTAGGGGGACAGGGAAAAGATACGCAGTATTTT. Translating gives CASSLGGQGKDTQYF.

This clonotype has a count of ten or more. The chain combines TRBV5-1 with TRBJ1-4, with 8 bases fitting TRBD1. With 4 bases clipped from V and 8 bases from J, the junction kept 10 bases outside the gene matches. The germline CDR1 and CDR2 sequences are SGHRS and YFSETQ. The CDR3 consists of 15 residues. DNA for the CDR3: TGCGCCAGCAGCCCAGGGGGCACTGACCCAGAAAAACTGTTTTTT. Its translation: CASSPGGTDPEKLFF. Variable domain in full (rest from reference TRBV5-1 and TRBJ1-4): KAGVTQTPRYLIKTRGQQVTLSCSPISGHRSVSWYQQTPGQGLQFLFEYFSETQRNKGNFPGRFSGRQFSNSRSEMNVSTLELGDSALYLCASSPGGTDPEKLFFGSGTQLSVL.

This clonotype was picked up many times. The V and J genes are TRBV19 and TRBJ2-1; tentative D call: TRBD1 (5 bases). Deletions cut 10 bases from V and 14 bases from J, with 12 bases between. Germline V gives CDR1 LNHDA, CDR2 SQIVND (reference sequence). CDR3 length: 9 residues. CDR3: CAIPVGEFF. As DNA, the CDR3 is TGTGCCATTCCCGTAGGGGAGTTCTTC.

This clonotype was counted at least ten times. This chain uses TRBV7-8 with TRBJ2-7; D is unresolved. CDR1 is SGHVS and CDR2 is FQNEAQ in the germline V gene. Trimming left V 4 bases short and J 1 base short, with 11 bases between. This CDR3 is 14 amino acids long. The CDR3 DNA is TGTGCCAGCAGCTCCCGGGTAGTTTCCTACGAGCAGTACTTC. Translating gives CASSSRVVSYEQYF.